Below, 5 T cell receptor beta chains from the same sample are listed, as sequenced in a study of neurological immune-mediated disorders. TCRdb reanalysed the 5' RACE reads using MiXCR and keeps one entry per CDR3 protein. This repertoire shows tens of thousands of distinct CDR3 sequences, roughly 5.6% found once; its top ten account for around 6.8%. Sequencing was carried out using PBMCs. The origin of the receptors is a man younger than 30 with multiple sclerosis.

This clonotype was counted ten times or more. The CDR3 reads CASSQETSGRTGELFF. The CDR3 DNA reads TGTGCCAGCAGCCAAGAGACTAGCGGTAGGACCGGGGAGCTGTTTTTT. The chain uses TRBV4-2 and TRBJ2-2, with TRBD2 matching 9 bases. The V gene end was trimmed by 0 bases and the J gene end by 5 bases; junction bases not matched to a gene: 4. Germline CDR1 LGHNA, CDR2 YNFKEQ. The CDR3 length is 16 residues.

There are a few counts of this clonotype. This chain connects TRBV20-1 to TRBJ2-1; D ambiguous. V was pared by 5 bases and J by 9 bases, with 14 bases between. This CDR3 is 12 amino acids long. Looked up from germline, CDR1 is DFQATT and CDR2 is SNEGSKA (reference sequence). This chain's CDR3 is CSARKSGTEQFF. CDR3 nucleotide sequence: TGCAGTGCTCGCAAATCGGGTACTGAGCAGTTCTTC.

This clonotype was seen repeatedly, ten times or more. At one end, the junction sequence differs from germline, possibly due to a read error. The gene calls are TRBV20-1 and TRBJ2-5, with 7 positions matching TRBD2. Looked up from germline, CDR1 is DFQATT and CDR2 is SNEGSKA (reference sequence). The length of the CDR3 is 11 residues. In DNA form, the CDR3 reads TGCAGTCCTAGCGGTCAAGAGACCCAGTACTTC. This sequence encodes CSPSGQETQYF.

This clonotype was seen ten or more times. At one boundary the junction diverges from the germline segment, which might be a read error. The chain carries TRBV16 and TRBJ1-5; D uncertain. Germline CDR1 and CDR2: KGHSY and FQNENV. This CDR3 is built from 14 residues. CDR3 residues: CASSQPAVGQPQNF. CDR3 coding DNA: TGTGCCAGCAGCCAGCCGGCAGTGGGTCAGCCCCAGAATTTT.

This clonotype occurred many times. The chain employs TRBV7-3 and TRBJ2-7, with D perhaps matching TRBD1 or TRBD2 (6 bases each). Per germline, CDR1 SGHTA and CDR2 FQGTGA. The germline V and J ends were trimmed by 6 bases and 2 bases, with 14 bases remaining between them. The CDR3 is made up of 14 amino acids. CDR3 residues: CASSPPGAPYEQYF. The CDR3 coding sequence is TGTGCCAGCAGTCCACCGGGGGCCCCCTACGAGCAGTACTTC. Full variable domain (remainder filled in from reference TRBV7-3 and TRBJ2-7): GAGVSQTPSNKVTEKGKYVELRCDPISGHTALYWYRQSLGQGPEFLIYFQGTGAADDSGLPNDRFFAVRPEGSVSTLKIQRTERGDSAVYLCASSPPGAPYEQYFGPGTRLTVT.